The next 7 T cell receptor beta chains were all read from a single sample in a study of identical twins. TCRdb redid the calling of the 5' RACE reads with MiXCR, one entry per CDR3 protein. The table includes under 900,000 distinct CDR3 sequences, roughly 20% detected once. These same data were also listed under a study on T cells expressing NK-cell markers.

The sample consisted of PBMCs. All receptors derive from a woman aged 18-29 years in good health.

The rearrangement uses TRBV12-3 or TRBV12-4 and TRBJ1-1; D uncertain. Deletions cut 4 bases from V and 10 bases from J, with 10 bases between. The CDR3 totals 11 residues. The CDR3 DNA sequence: TGTGCCAGCAGTTCAGACGTGGGAGCTTTCTTT. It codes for CASSSDVGAFF.

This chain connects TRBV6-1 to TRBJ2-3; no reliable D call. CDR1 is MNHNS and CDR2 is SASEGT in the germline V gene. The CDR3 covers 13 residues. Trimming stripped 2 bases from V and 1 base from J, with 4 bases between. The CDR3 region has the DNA TGTGCCAGCAGTGAATTAGGCACAGATACGCAGTATTTT. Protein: CASSELGTDTQYF.

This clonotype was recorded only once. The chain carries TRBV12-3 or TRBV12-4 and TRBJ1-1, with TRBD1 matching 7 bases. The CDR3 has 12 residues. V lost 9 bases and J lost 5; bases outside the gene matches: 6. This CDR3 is CASQQGLTEAFF. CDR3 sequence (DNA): TGTGCCAGTCAACAGGGGTTAACTGAAGCTTTCTTT.

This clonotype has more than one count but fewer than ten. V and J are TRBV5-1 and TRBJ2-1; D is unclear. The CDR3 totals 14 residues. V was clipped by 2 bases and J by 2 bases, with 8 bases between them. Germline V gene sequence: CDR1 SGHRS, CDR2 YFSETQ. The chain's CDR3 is CASSFPSTYNEQFF. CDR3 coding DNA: TGCGCCAGCAGCTTCCCGTCAACCTACAATGAGCAGTTCTTC.

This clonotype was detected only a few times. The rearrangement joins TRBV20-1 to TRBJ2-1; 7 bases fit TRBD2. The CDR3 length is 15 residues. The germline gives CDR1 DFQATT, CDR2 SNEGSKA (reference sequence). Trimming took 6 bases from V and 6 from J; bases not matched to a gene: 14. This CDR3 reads CSANRRVGRANEQFF. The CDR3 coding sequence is TGCAGTGCGAACCGAAGGGTAGGGAGGGCCAATGAGCAGTTCTTC.

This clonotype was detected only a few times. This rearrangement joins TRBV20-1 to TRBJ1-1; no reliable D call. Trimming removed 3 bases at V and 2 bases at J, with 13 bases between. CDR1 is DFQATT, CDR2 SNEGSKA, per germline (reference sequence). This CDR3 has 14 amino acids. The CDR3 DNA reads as TGCAGTGCTAGTCTTATCGCTACCAACACTGAAGCTTTCTTT. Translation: CSASLIATNTEAFF.

The CDR3 sequence is CSVFGSSYEQYF. CDR3 sequence (DNA): TGCAGCGTTTTCGGCTCCTCCTACGAGCAGTACTTC. This rearrangement joins TRBV29-1 to TRBJ2-7; D is undetermined. Germline assignment: CDR1 SQVTM and CDR2 ANQGSEA. V was cut by 5 bases and J by 0 bases, with 8 bases left in between. The length of the CDR3 is 12 residues.